This T cell receptor (beta chain) was retrieved from a study of blood T cells in healthy people across ages. The people who gave samples were healthy Caucasians from Russia, aged roughly 6 to 100. This CDR3 region has 16 residues. From germline, CDR1 is MDHEN and CDR2 SYDVKM. Unmatched junction bases numbered 9, after V lost 4 bases and J lost 6 bases. Overall study results and limits: It was the long-lived donors that had more naive CD4+ cells and higher diversity than aged donors.

A sample-barcoded 5' primer and a J-beta primer mix were used in a second PCR of roughly 7 to 11 cycles. From the 5' RACE reads, TCRdb called clonotypes with MiXCR, one entry per CDR3 protein. The repertoire consists of about a million distinct CDR3 sequences, with approximately 50% occurring once and the leading ten covering about a fifth. About this clonotype: Its antigen remains unidentified.

The J gene is TRBJ2-3, the V gene TRBV28; 11 bases line up with TRBD1. This clonotype was obtained from a woman between 55 and 75 years old in good health. Source material: blood. CDR3: CASSSPGTGGRDTQYF. In DNA, the CDR3 is TGTGCCAGCAGTTCACCCGGGACAGGGGGGCGGGATACGCAGTATTTT.